In its sample, the clone carrying this T cell receptor (beta chain) was seen a few times. Its antigen is as yet unknown. This specimen comes from a study of identical twins. Study results and limitations: Possibly, invariant MAIT and iNKT cells partly confounded zero-insertion analyses.

TCRdb fed the 5' RACE reads into MiXCR, producing one record per CDR3 protein. The sample has 200,000 to 250,000 distinct CDR3 sequences, around 8.1% seen once. CDR3 length equals 15 residues. V was pared by 5 bases and J by 2 bases, with 17 bases between. Looked up from germline, CDR1 is DFQATT and CDR2 is SNEGSKA (reference sequence). This same sample was also part of a study on yellow fever vaccine responses in identical twins.

The rearrangement uses TRBV20-1 and TRBJ2-3, with TRBD2 as a possible D gene (6 bases). This sequence originates from a woman younger than 30 in good health. The specimen sequenced was memory (CD45RO+) T cells sorted from blood. Written as DNA, the CDR3 is TGCAGTGCTGCATCACCCAGCGGGTTCACAGATACGCAGTATTTT. It translates to CSAASPSGFTDTQYF.